What follows describes a single T cell receptor beta chain. This record comes from a study of blood T cell repertoires in COVID-19. The CDR3 extends over 14 amino acids. Deletions cut 0 bases from V and 4 bases from J, with 10 bases between. Per the germline V gene, CDR1 is MNHEY and CDR2 is SVGAGI. Generated by immunoSEQ multiplex PCR, the TCRdb table keeps only in-frame clones and is missing some. This sample has roughly 80,000 clones, with about four fifths found just once. The chain uses TRBV6-5 and TRBJ2-7, with a possible D match to TRBD2 (5 bases). Sequenced input: peripheral blood. The source of this sequence is a human donor in a cohort sampled during active COVID-19. As DNA, the CDR3 is TGTGCCAGCAGTTACTCGAGCCCGGGGTACGAGCAGTACTTC. Protein: CASSYSSPGYEQYF.